Listed here are 11 T cell receptor beta chains from one sample, sequenced in a study of T cell responses to AZD1222 COVID-19 vaccine. Clones were sequenced by immunoSEQ multiplex PCR, and TCRdb holds only the in-frame ones, with some missing. The sample holds about 110,000 clones, around 93% seen once. Sample: peripheral blood, taken 28 days after the second AZD1222 dose. The receptors originated from an adult who received the AZD1222 COVID-19 vaccine.

This clone was recorded once. The chain recombines TRBV5-4 with TRBJ1-1; maybe TRBD1 (6 bases). Trimming left V 4 bases short and J 5 bases short, with 9 bases between. The CDR3 is 12 residues long. CDR1 and CDR2 (germline): SGHNT, YYREEE (reference sequence). The CDR3 DNA is TGTGCCAGCAGCGCGAGGGGGACTGAAGCTTTCTTT. Encoded protein: CASSARGTEAFF.

This chain connects TRBV7-9 to TRBJ1-5; 7 bases line up with TRBD1. J gave up 6 bases and V 4 bases, and 18 bases lay outside the gene matches. Germline CDR1 SEHNR, CDR2 FQNEAQ (reference sequence). The CDR3 has 18 amino acids. CDR3 nucleotide sequence: TGTGCCAGCAGCTCATCCCGTAAAACAGGGGCGCCCGGTCAGCCCCAGCATTTT. Amino acid sequence: CASSSSRKTGAPGQPQHF.

This rearrangement joins TRBV10-1 to TRBJ2-1, with 11 positions matching TRBD2. In germline, CDR1 is WNHNN, CDR2 SYGVQD (reference sequence). V dropped 6 bases and J dropped 4; count of bases not matched to a gene: 5. The CDR3 runs to 15 residues. The CDR3 bases are TGCGCCAGCAGCGAAGGGACTAGCGGATACAATGAGCAGTTCTTC. It codes for CASSEGTSGYNEQFF.

The V call is TRBV21-1, the J call TRBJ1-1. TRBV21-1 is marked as a pseudogene. The CDR3 is made up of 18 amino acids. CDR3 in DNA: TGTGCCAGCAGCAAATGTAAGTTGGGGGAGGGGGGTTGCACTGAAGCTTTCTTT. This codes for CASSKCKLGEGGCTEAFF.

This clone has just one count. The gene calls are TRBV7-8 and TRBJ2-2, with D unclear. The V end was cut by 5 bases, the J end by 1 base, with 8 bases between. The CDR3 has 14 amino acids. Germline V gene data show CDR1 as SGHVS and CDR2 as FQNEAQ. The chain's CDR3 is CASSPRLNTGELFF. The CDR3 region has the DNA TGTGCCAGCAGCCCTCGACTGAACACCGGGGAGCTGTTTTTT.

This clone was seen a single time. This chain joins TRBV5-1 and TRBJ2-7, with D perhaps matching TRBD2 (6 bases). The CDR3 runs 17 residues. Germline CDR1 is SGHRS and CDR2 is YFSETQ. V lost 5 bases to trimming and J lost 0 bases, with 21 bases between them. The CDR3 coding sequence is TGCGCCAGCAGATCCTCCCCCGGGACTTCGAGCTCCTACGAGCAGTACTTC. This codes for CASRSSPGTSSSYEQYF.

This clone came up once. The chain links TRBV5-1 to TRBJ2-2, with a tentative D call TRBD1 (6 bases). The CDR3 is made up of 12 amino acids. CDR1 is SGHRS, CDR2 YFSETQ, per germline. Trimming shortened V by 9 bases and J by 2 bases, and 8 bases separated the two germline ends. CDR3: CANRANTGELFF. The CDR3, as DNA: TGCGCCAACAGGGCTAACACCGGGGAGCTGTTTTTT.

The rearrangement joins TRBV23-1 to TRBJ1-6; D ambiguous. TRBV23-1 is designated an ORF whose function remains uncertain. Trimming pared 1 base from V and 6 bases from J, leaving 13 bases between. The CDR3 runs to 16 residues. CDR3 nucleotide sequence: TGCGCCAGCAGTCAATGTTTGGACTTCCTTAATTCACCCCTCCACTTT. Protein sequence: CASSQCLDFLNSPLHF.

This chain joins TRBV10-3 and TRBJ2-7; TRBD1 might be the D (5 bases). CDR1 ENHRY and CDR2 SYGVKD come from the germline V gene. The CDR3 covers 13 residues. Trimming cost V 11 bases and J 1 base, with 15 bases left between them. CDR3: CASSADSSYEQYF. The DNA of the CDR3 is TGTGCCTCAAGCGCCGACAGTTCCTACGAGCAGTACTTC.

The chain recombines TRBV19 with TRBJ2-7, with TRBD1 matching over 8 bases. J lost 6 bases, V lost 5 bases, and 3 bases had no gene match. CDR1 and CDR2 from the germline V gene are LNHDA and SQIVND (reference sequence). This CDR3 has 12 residues. In DNA, the CDR3 is TGTGCCAGTAGTGTAGGACAGGGCGAGCAGTACTTC. Its protein is CASSVGQGEQYF.

J is TRBJ2-2 and V is TRBV12-3 or TRBV12-4; 7 bases match TRBD2. The CDR3 contains 13 residues. The V gene end was trimmed by 10 bases and the J gene end by 6 bases; junction bases not matched to a gene: 8. Here the CDR3 DNA reads TGTGCCACCACCCGGGGGGTACCCGGGGAGCTGTTTTTT. This translates into CATTRGVPGELFF.